The 30 T cell receptor beta chains presented below share a single source sample, sequenced in a study of blood T cell repertoires in COVID-19 (dated by TCRdb to 2020 to 2022). The library was built by means of the immunoSEQ multiplex PCR assay. The source is immuneACCESS, and TCRdb retained only in-frame sequences with V and J called. Part of the clones is not carried over; for the studies checked, unresolved V genes explain less than half of this, and the remainder is unexplained. Recorded for this sample are approximately 53,000 clones; 70% to 90% of them occurred a single time. About 25% of the sample comes from the top ten. Specimen: peripheral blood. These receptors came from a human donor in a cohort sampled during active COVID-19.

J is TRBJ1-1 and V is TRBV5-1; no reliable D call. The V end lost 0 bases, the J end lost 1 base, and 10 bases lay between the germline ends. The germline V gene has CDR1 SGHRS and CDR2 YFSETQ. This CDR3 is built from 15 residues. This chain's CDR3 is CASSLVAGRNTEAFF. The CDR3 DNA reads TGCGCCAGCAGCTTGGTGGCGGGGAGGAACACTGAAGCTTTCTTT.

The CDR3 nucleotides read TGTGCCAGCAGCTTAGATCCGGGTCAGCCCCAGCATTTT. It yields the protein CASSLDPGQPQHF. The chain carries TRBV11-2 and TRBJ1-5; no clear D gene. Germline V gene data show CDR1 as SGHAT and CDR2 as FQNNGV. Trimming shortened V by 0 bases and J by 6 bases, and 6 bases separated the two germline ends. The CDR3 covers 13 residues.

CDR3 loop: CASSLHREETQYF. CDR3 in DNA: TGTGCCAGCAGCTTACACAGAGAGGAGACCCAGTACTTC. The chain recombines TRBV7-3 with TRBJ2-5; D remains unclear. With 2 bases removed from V and 5 bases from J, the gap between germline ends came to 9 bases. CDR1 and CDR2 from the germline V gene are SGHTA and FQGTGA. CDR3 length equals 13 residues.

This clone was recorded a few times. The V call is TRBV27, the J call TRBJ1-2; 9 bases match TRBD1. J gave up 4 bases and V 5 bases, and 8 bases lay outside the gene matches. Germline-derived CDR1 and CDR2 are MNHEY and SMNVEV (reference sequence). The CDR3 runs to 15 residues. CDR3 nucleotide sequence: TGTGCCAGCAGTCAAACAGGGGGCGCGTTCTATGGCTACACCTTC. Protein product: CASSQTGGAFYGYTF.

The rearrangement links TRBV6-1 to TRBJ1-3, with D hard to call. Germline V lookup: CDR1 MNHNS, CDR2 SASEGT. The CDR3 loop spans 12 amino acids. V was cut by 3 bases and J by 2 bases, with 2 bases left in between. The CDR3 is CASSDAGNTIYF. CDR3 DNA sequence: TGTGCCAGCAGTGACGCTGGAAACACCATATATTTT.

The gene calls are TRBV7-8 and TRBJ2-7, with D tentatively TRBD2 (6 bases). V lost 4 bases and J 3 bases, leaving 19 bases between the germline ends. The CDR3 loop spans 16 amino acids. Germline assignment: CDR1 SGHVS and CDR2 FQNEAQ. The CDR3: CASSSPGLASNYEQYV. In DNA form, the CDR3 reads TGTGCCAGCAGCTCCCCGGGGCTAGCGTCAAACTACGAGCAGTACGTC.

The V and J genes are TRBV7-2 and TRBJ2-2; 10 bases line up with TRBD2. The CDR3 sequence is 15 residues long. V was pared by 5 bases and J by 3 bases, with 3 bases of the junction left unmatched. Per the germline V gene, CDR1 is SGHTA and CDR2 is FQGNSA. CDR3 protein: CASSVSGRYTGELFF. The CDR3 DNA reads TGTGCCAGCAGCGTTAGCGGGAGGTACACCGGGGAGCTGTTTTTT.

This clone was seen only once. V is TRBV9 and J is TRBJ2-7, with TRBD2 as a possible D gene (5 bases). The V gene's germline CDR1 is SGDLS and CDR2 YYNGEE. The CDR3 covers 13 residues. Trimming took off 1 base at V and 5 bases at J, with 10 bases between the two ends. The chain's CDR3 is CASSVRLEDEQYF. DNA of the CDR3: TGTGCCAGCAGCGTACGTTTGGAGGACGAGCAGTACTTC.

The chain recombines TRBV19 with TRBJ2-2; 7 bases are a match to TRBD1. The CDR3 sequence is 16 residues long. Trimming cost V 6 bases and J 5 bases; bases outside gene matches: 12. Germline-derived CDR1 and CDR2 are LNHDA and SQIVND (reference sequence). The CDR3 spells CASSRPTGADTGELFF. CDR3 sequence (DNA): TGTGCCAGTAGCAGACCTACAGGGGCTGATACCGGGGAGCTGTTTTTT.

This chain links TRBV3-1 (or the pseudogene TRBV3-2) with TRBJ2-2; 13 bases are a match to TRBD2. The V gene end was trimmed by 1 base and the J gene end by 6 bases; junction bases not matched to a gene: 2. CDR1 and CDR2 (germline): LGHDT, YNNKEL (reference sequence). The CDR3 runs 16 residues. In DNA, the CDR3 is TGTGCCAGCAGCCAAGGCGGACTAGCGGGGGCCGGGGAGCTGTTTTTT. Residues: CASSQGGLAGAGELFF.

This clone turned up a few times. The chain recombines TRBV7-2 with TRBJ2-4; 8 nucleotides line up with TRBD2. Germline CDR1 and CDR2: SGHTA and FQGNSA. The V gene end was trimmed by 8 bases and the J gene end by 0 bases; junction bases not matched to a gene: 3. The CDR3 contains 14 residues. DNA for the CDR3: TGTGCCAGCTCCGGGGGGGTAGCCAAAAACATTCAGTACTTC. It specifies CASSGGVAKNIQYF.

The chain couples TRBV18 to TRBJ1-5; a possible D gene is TRBD1 (5 bases). The CDR3 is 15 amino acids. Per germline, CDR1 KGHSH and CDR2 LQKENI. Trimming shortened V by 5 bases and J by 2 bases, and 13 bases separated the two germline ends. The CDR3 DNA is TGTGCCAGCTCATCGAGCGGGACGGGCAATCAGCCCCAGCATTTT. As protein: CASSSSGTGNQPQHF.

V usage is TRBV21-1 and J usage is TRBJ2-7; no check of the table's D call, TRBD2, against the DNA was made. TRBV21-1 is shown as a pseudogene. The length of the CDR3 is 12 residues. Written as DNA, the CDR3 is TGTGCCAGCAGCAAATACTTCCGCGAGCAGTACGTC. This translates into CASSKYFREQYV.

The V call is TRBV2, the J call TRBJ2-7; D unresolved. The CDR3 extends over 13 amino acids. V lost 7 bases and J lost 2, with 12 bases in between. The germline gives CDR1 SNHLY, CDR2 FYNNEI. The CDR3 is CASTPPAAYEQYF. CDR3 in DNA: TGTGCCAGCACACCCCCCGCAGCCTACGAGCAGTACTTC.

The chain uses TRBV3-1 (or the pseudogene TRBV3-2) and TRBJ2-7; no firm D call. Looked up from germline, CDR1 is LGHDT and CDR2 is YNNKEL (reference sequence). The CDR3 contains 11 residues. The ends were cut back, 3 bases at V and 7 bases at J, with 7 bases in the middle. For the CDR3, the DNA is TGTGCCAGCAGCCAGACGCGGGAGCAGTACTTC. This gives the protein CASSQTREQYF.

This rearrangement joins TRBV2 to TRBJ2-5; maybe TRBD2 (6 bases). The V gene lost 5 bases and the J gene lost 5 bases, with 12 bases spanning the gap. Per germline, CDR1 SNHLY and CDR2 FYNNEI. This CDR3 contains 13 residues. The CDR3 here is CASSRNGGETQYF. In DNA form, the CDR3 reads TGTGCCAGCAGTAGGAACGGAGGGGAGACCCAGTACTTC.

The chain combines TRBV7-9 with TRBJ2-7; a possible D gene is TRBD2 (5 bases). The germline gives CDR1 SEHNR, CDR2 FQNEAQ (reference sequence). V shed 5 bases and J shed 3 bases, with 14 bases lying between them. The CDR3 length is 14 residues. Here the CDR3 DNA reads TGTGCCAGCAGCGTTTCTAGCCTCCACTACGAGCAGTACTTC. Translation gives CASSVSSLHYEQYF. The full variable domain, its missing parts supplied by reference TRBV7-9 and TRBJ2-7, is DTGVSQNPRHKITKRGQNVTFRCDPISEHNRLYWYRQTLGQGPEFLTYFQNEAQLEKSRLLSDRFSAERPKGSFSTLEIQRTEQGDSAMYLCASSVSSLHYEQYFGPGTRLTVT.

The V call is TRBV7-2, the J call TRBJ1-1; the D gene is possibly TRBD1 (6 bases). Trimming left V 0 bases short and J 5 bases short, with 19 bases between. The germline CDR1 and CDR2 sequences are SGHTA and FQGNSA. This CDR3 has 17 amino acids. In DNA form, the CDR3 reads TGTGCCAGCAGCTTAGCGGGGACATCAAGAGGGAAAACTGAAGCTTTCTTT. This sequence encodes CASSLAGTSRGKTEAFF.

This clone was observed once. The chain is built from TRBV28 and TRBJ1-1, with no clear D. The germline V and J ends were trimmed by 4 bases and 1 base, with 10 bases remaining between them. The CDR3 is made up of 14 amino acids. CDR1 is MDHEN and CDR2 is SYDVKM in the germline V gene. CDR3 sequence (DNA): TGTGCCAGCAGTTCTGACGGGGAGAACACTGAAGCTTTCTTT. This encodes CASSSDGENTEAFF.

This sequence joins TRBV7-2 and TRBJ2-5, with D uncertain. The CDR3 has 13 residues. Germline CDR1 SGHTA, CDR2 FQGNSA. Trimming left V 1 base short and J 3 bases short, with 6 bases between. The CDR3 protein is CASSLEREETQYF. DNA of the CDR3: TGTGCCAGCAGCTTAGAGCGAGAAGAGACCCAGTACTTC. Using reference TRBV7-2 and TRBJ2-5 for the parts outside the CDR3, the full variable domain is GAGVSQSPSNKVTEKGKDVELRCDPISGHTALYWYRQSLGQGLEFLIYFQGNSAPDKSGLPSDRFSAERTGGSVSTLTIQRTQQEDSAVYLCASSLEREETQYFGPGTRLLVL.

The V gene is TRBV5-1, the J gene TRBJ1-1; D call uncertain. The CDR3 runs 13 residues. Per germline, CDR1 SGHRS and CDR2 YFSETQ. Trimming cost V 5 bases and J 1 base, with 9 bases left between them. CDR3 sequence reads: CASSLSWNTEAFF. The CDR3 region has the DNA TGCGCCAGCAGTTTAAGCTGGAACACTGAAGCTTTCTTT.

This sequence joins TRBV19 and TRBJ1-4, with D hard to call. The CDR3 has 11 residues. The V and J ends lost 7 bases and 3 bases respectively, with 3 bases between them. Germline V gene lookup returns CDR1 LNHDA and CDR2 SQIVND (reference sequence). The CDR3 bases are TGTGCCAGTACCGCTAATGAAAAACTGTTTTTT. It translates to CASTANEKLFF. Complete variable domain (other parts from reference TRBV19 and TRBJ1-4): DGGITQSPKYLFRKEGQNVTLSCEQNLNHDAMYWYRQDPGQGLRLIYYSQIVNDFQKGDIAEGYSVSREKKESFPLTVTSAQKNPTAFYLCASTANEKLFFGSGTQLSVL.

The CDR3 is CASRGGGTDTQYF. CDR3 DNA sequence: TGTGCCAGTAGAGGGGGGGGGACGGATACGCAGTATTTT. This chain joins TRBV19 and TRBJ2-3; D may be TRBD2 (7 bases). The V end lost 6 bases, the J end lost 6 bases, and 13 bases lay between the germline ends. Germline loops: CDR1 LNHDA, CDR2 SQIVND (reference sequence). This CDR3 has 13 amino acids. Full variable domain (remainder filled in from reference TRBV19 and TRBJ2-3): DGGITQSPKYLFRKEGQNVTLSCEQNLNHDAMYWYRQDPGQGLRLIYYSQIVNDFQKGDIAEGYSVSREKKESFPLTVTSAQKNPTAFYLCASRGGGTDTQYFGPGTRLTVL.

The chain links TRBV6-2 or TRBV6-3 to TRBJ2-5; 12 bases are a match to TRBD1. The CDR3 has 17 amino acids. Trimming removed 6 bases from V and 4 bases from J; junction bases left unmatched: 12. Germline assignment: CDR1 MNHEY and CDR2 SVGEGT. In DNA, the CDR3 is TGTGCCAGCAGCCAAGGGACAGGGGGCGCTGGGGGAGAGACCCAGTACTTC. Its protein product is CASSQGTGGAGGETQYF.

The chain links TRBV29-1 to TRBJ2-5, with TRBD2 matching over 12 bases. Germline V gene lookup returns CDR1 SQVTM and CDR2 ANQGSEA. The CDR3 length is 13 residues. V was clipped by 3 bases and J by 5 bases; unmatched bases: 1. CDR3 sequence (DNA): TGCAGCGTTGATACTAGCGGGGGGGAGACCCAGTACTTC. Protein: CSVDTSGGETQYF.

This sequence joins TRBV19 and TRBJ2-1; 10 bases are a match to TRBD2. V lost 3 bases to trimming and J lost 7 bases; unmatched junction nucleotides: 9. The CDR3 loop spans 16 amino acids. Germline CDR1 LNHDA, CDR2 SQIVND (reference sequence). For the CDR3, the DNA is TGTGCCAGTAGTATGGTCGGGGCTAGCGGGAGAAATGAGCAGTTCTTC. Its translation is CASSMVGASGRNEQFF.

The rearrangement joins TRBV5-1 to TRBJ2-5; D is undetermined. With 6 bases removed from V and 1 base from J, the gap between germline ends came to 10 bases. There are 13 residues in the CDR3. Per the germline V gene, CDR1 is SGHRS and CDR2 is YFSETQ. The DNA of the CDR3 is TGCGCCAGCACCCTCGCCGGCCAAGAGACCCAGTACTTC. Its translation is CASTLAGQETQYF.

This clone occurred once. The V and J genes are TRBV2 and TRBJ2-5; 8 bases align to TRBD1. Germline V gives CDR1 SNHLY, CDR2 FYNNEI. The CDR3 is 13 amino acids. Trimming at V came to 6 bases and at J to 5 bases, leaving 5 bases not matched to a gene. This CDR3 reads CASRKDRAETQYF. Here the CDR3 DNA reads TGTGCCAGCAGGAAGGACAGGGCTGAGACCCAGTACTTC.

The chain couples TRBV5-1 to TRBJ2-1, with TRBD2 as a possible D gene (7 bases). The CDR3 totals 16 residues. CDR1 is SGHRS, CDR2 YFSETQ, per germline. The V and J ends lost 0 bases and 6 bases respectively, with 16 bases between them. Here the CDR3 reads CASSLEPGGSFNEQFF. The CDR3 bases are TGCGCCAGCAGCTTGGAGCCGGGGGGCTCTTTCAATGAGCAGTTCTTC.

The chain employs TRBV3-1 (or the pseudogene TRBV3-2) and TRBJ2-5; TRBD1 might be the D (5 bases). The CDR3 runs to 16 residues. The ends were cut back, 4 bases at V and 3 bases at J, with 18 bases in the middle. Germline V gene lookup returns CDR1 LGHDT and CDR2 YNNKEL (reference sequence). CDR3 nucleotides: TGTGCCAGCAGCCCCCTTAAGGGGATCAGGGAAGAGACCCAGTACTTC. Amino acids: CASSPLKGIREETQYF.